This T cell receptor (beta chain) was recovered during a study of cytomegalovirus exposure and HLA in healthy donors. The overall study: Approximately 77 million unique TCRs from HLA-typed donors were held in an early release of data. The study's findings and limits: Three CMV-associated chains were confirmed in vitro to be specific for CMV antigens.

The PCR was carried out with 60 Vbeta primers and 13 Jbeta primers. Using immunoSEQ multiplex PCR, the repertoire was profiled, and TCRdb retains in-frame clones only, with some absent. Here the sample spans some 110,000 clones, about 74% being singletons. The CDR3 totals 15 residues. Germline V lookup: CDR1 SGHRS, CDR2 YFSETQ. Trimming took 4 bases from V and 3 from J; bases not matched to a gene: 7. As for this clone: Its antigen is not identified.

This clonotype was obtained from a woman aged 45-60 years in good health and CMV-seropositive. The chain carries TRBV5-1 and TRBJ2-7, with TRBD2 identical over 10 bases. The sequencing input was PBMCs. The DNA for the CDR3 is TGCGCCAGCAGCGGGGAGCGGGGGGGCCTCTACGAGCAGTACTTC. This gives the protein CASSGERGGLYEQYF. Full variable domain (remainder filled in from reference TRBV5-1 and TRBJ2-7): KAGVTQTPRYLIKTRGQQVTLSCSPISGHRSVSWYQQTPGQGLQFLFEYFSETQRNKGNFPGRFSGRQFSNSRSEMNVSTLELGDSALYLCASSGERGGLYEQYFGPGTRLTVT.